The 21 T cell receptor beta chains below come from one sample, sequenced in a study of Graves' ophthalmopathy and Graves' hyperthyroidism. The study amplified TCR beta CDR3 regions using RNA transcripts. HTBI primers were employed in first-round RT-PCR, then a second-round multiplex PCR followed. MiXCR was run by TCRdb on the multiplex PCR reads, yielding one entry per CDR3 protein. The sample has 500,000 to 600,000 distinct CDR3 sequences; under 45% are singletons. The sequencing sample was made of peripheral blood or thyroid tissue (not recorded which). The receptors were sampled from an adult man with Graves' hyperthyroidism.

The chain employs TRBV28 and TRBJ2-7; 9 bases are a match to TRBD1. Germline lookup yields CDR1 MDHEN and CDR2 SYDVKM. V dropped 3 bases and J dropped 4; count of bases not matched to a gene: 7. This CDR3 is built from 15 residues. The chain's CDR3 is CASSFSADRGYEQYF. CDR3 nucleotides: TGTGCCAGCAGTTTCTCAGCGGACAGGGGTTACGAGCAGTACTTC.

A note on this clonotype: Possible read error: a much larger clone is one base away. The chain has TRBV10-3 and TRBJ1-5; unclear D gene. The germline V gene encodes CDR1 ENHRY and CDR2 SYGVKD. V lost 3 bases and J 3 bases, leaving 9 bases between the germline ends. CDR3 length equals 14 residues. The CDR3 nucleotides read TGTGCCATCAGTGAAGTTACAGCCAATCAGCCCCAGCATTTT. This translates into CAISEVTANQPQHF.

The chain combines TRBV7-9 with TRBJ2-7; tentative D call: TRBD2 (6 bases). The DNA end lines up better with TRBJ2-1; the J call may be wrong. This CDR3 is 16 amino acids long. CDR1 SEHNR and CDR2 FQNEAQ come from the germline V gene (reference sequence). The CDR3 coding sequence is TGTGCCAGCAGCCAAACCTTGGGCTTCGGGGGCAATGAGCAGTTCTTC. Its translation is CASSQTLGFGGNEQFF.

The J gene is TRBJ1-2, the V gene TRBV6-5; D possibly corresponds to TRBD1 (5 bases). The V gene's germline CDR1 is MNHEY and CDR2 SVGAGI. V was trimmed by 5 bases and J by 5 bases, leaving 18 bases between them. The CDR3 extends over 15 amino acids. As DNA, the CDR3 is TGTGCCAGCAGTCGACTGGGGGGAGAGTTATATGGCTACACCTTC. Translating it yields CASSRLGGELYGYTF.

This chain links TRBV24-1 with TRBJ2-5; D not resolved. The J call is uncertain, as TRBJ2-1 better fits the DNA end. This CDR3 comprises 13 residues. Germline assignment: CDR1 KGHDR and CDR2 SFDVKD. The CDR3 protein is CATSVTFQSEQFF. The CDR3 nucleotides are TGTGCCACCAGTGTAACATTCCAGAGTGAGCAGTTCTTC.

CDR3 bases: TGTGCCAGCAGCCCCGCCGGGGGGCGCACCTACAATGAGCAGTTCTTC. Its protein is CASSPAGGRTYNEQFF. This chain connects TRBV7-9 to TRBJ2-1; maybe TRBD2 (7 bases). Trimming left V 5 bases short and J 2 bases short, with 16 bases between. Germline V gene sequence: CDR1 SEHNR, CDR2 FQNEAQ (reference sequence). The CDR3 spans 16 residues.

CDR3 in DNA: TGTGCCAGCAGTCCCCCGGACAGGGGGCGGGTTTTCGAGACCCAGTACTTC. Amino acid sequence: CASSPPDRGRVFETQYF. The genes are TRBV6-4 and TRBJ2-5, with 11 bases identical to TRBD1. Germline loops: CDR1 MRHNA, CDR2 SNTAGT. The ends lost 5 bases at V and 5 bases at J; junction bases unmatched: 13. The CDR3 has 17 residues.

The genes are TRBV9 and TRBJ1-1; D is possibly TRBD1 (6 bases). The CDR3 covers 14 residues. Looked up from germline, CDR1 is SGDLS and CDR2 is YYNGEE. Trimming removed 0 bases from V and 8 bases from J, with 14 bases in between. CDR3 coding DNA: TGTGCCAGCAGCGTAGGTCCGGGGGCAGAAGAAGCTTTCTTT. Translation: CASSVGPGAEEAFF.

This clonotype has ten or more counts. This rearrangement joins TRBV3-1 to TRBJ2-6; D call uncertain. The CDR3 consists of 14 residues. V was pared by 1 base and J by 2 bases, with 3 bases between. Germline assignment: CDR1 LGHDT and CDR2 YNNKEL (reference sequence). The CDR3 loop reads CASSQATGANVLTF. The CDR3, as DNA: TGTGCCAGCAGCCAAGCGACTGGGGCCAACGTCCTGACTTTC.

This clonotype has a handful of counts. This rearrangement joins TRBV5-1 to TRBJ2-2; no reliable D call. The CDR3 runs 15 residues. The germline V and J ends were trimmed by 5 bases and 4 bases, with 15 bases remaining between them. From germline, CDR1 is SGHRS and CDR2 YFSETQ. CDR3 bases: TGCGCCAGCAGTTACTATCGGACGGGCACCGGGGAGCTGTTTTTT. This gives the protein CASSYYRTGTGELFF.

The chain has TRBV7-9 and TRBJ2-5; perhaps TRBD1 as D (5 bases). CDR3 length equals 13 residues. The V end lost 5 bases, the J end lost 1 base, and 8 bases lay between the germline ends. Germline V gene data show CDR1 as SEHNR and CDR2 as FQNEAQ (reference sequence). As DNA, the CDR3 is TGTGCCAGCAGCATTCAGGGCCAAGAGACCCAGTACTTC. Translated: CASSIQGQETQYF.

In its sample, this clonotype was seen many times. The chain joins TRBV7-2 to TRBJ1-2, with 10 bases aligning to TRBD1. CDR1 is SGHTA, CDR2 FQGNSA, per germline. CDR3 size: 15 residues. V lost 2 bases, J lost 7 bases, and 7 bases stayed unmatched. The CDR3 spells CASSLTPGQGSGYTF. CDR3 nucleotide sequence: TGTGCCAGCAGCTTAACACCGGGACAGGGGTCTGGCTACACCTTC. The variable domain in full, completed from reference TRBV7-2 and TRBJ1-2, reads GAGVSQSPSNKVTEKGKDVELRCDPISGHTALYWYRQSLGQGLEFLIYFQGNSAPDKSGLPSDRFSAERTGGSVSTLTIQRTQQEDSAVYLCASSLTPGQGSGYTFGSGTRLTVV.

The genes are TRBV7-2 and TRBJ1-6; D ambiguous. The V gene's germline CDR1 is SGHTA and CDR2 FQGNSA. V gave up 3 bases and J gave up 0 bases, with 15 bases separating them. The CDR3 loop spans 18 amino acids. This CDR3 is CASSLGLDRSSYNSPLHF. The CDR3 DNA is TGTGCCAGCAGCTTGGGCTTGGACCGGAGCTCCTATAATTCACCCCTCCACTTT.

The chain carries TRBV29-1 and TRBJ2-3; 8 bases are shared with TRBD2. V lost 5 bases to trimming and J lost 5 bases; unmatched junction nucleotides: 9. Germline CDR1 SQVTM, CDR2 ANQGSEA. The CDR3 contains 14 residues. DNA of the CDR3: TGCAGCGTTCCATACGGGGGGGCCGAAGATACGCAGTATTTT. This sequence encodes CSVPYGGAEDTQYF.

The V and J genes are TRBV7-9 and TRBJ2-1; D might be TRBD1 (5 bases). CDR3 size: 15 residues. Trimming pared 2 bases from V and 1 base from J, leaving 9 bases between. From germline, CDR1 is SEHNR and CDR2 FQNEAQ (reference sequence). The CDR3 nucleotides are TGTGCCAGCAGCTTACCCAGGGAATCCTACAATGAGCAGTTCTTC. Translation: CASSLPRESYNEQFF.

This clonotype has more than one count but fewer than ten. This chain connects TRBV6-5 to TRBJ2-7, with TRBD1 identical over 7 bases. Germline CDR1 reads MNHEY; CDR2 reads SVGAGI. This CDR3 is 16 amino acids long. V trimming: 7 bases; J trimming: 4 bases; junction bases outside the gene matches: 16. CDR3 sequence reads: CASNKRTGEAHYEQYF. The DNA of the CDR3 is TGTGCCAGCAATAAACGGACAGGAGAGGCACATTACGAGCAGTACTTC.

This clonotype was seen repeatedly, ten times or more. The V call is TRBV5-8, the J call TRBJ1-1; the D gene is possibly TRBD1 (5 bases). Germline V lookup: CDR1 SGHTS, CDR2 YDEGEE. V lost 4 bases, J lost 5 bases, and 24 bases lay in between. The length of the CDR3 is 17 residues. CDR3 sequence reads: CASSRTTAAGEKTEAFF. Here the CDR3 DNA reads TGTGCCAGCAGCCGTACTACAGCTGCGGGGGAGAAGACTGAAGCTTTCTTT.

This clonotype was counted ten times or more. CDR3 bases: TGTGCCAGCAGCTTCCCCTACCAGACAAGGATGGATGGCTACACCTTC. Encoded protein: CASSFPYQTRMDGYTF. This rearrangement joins TRBV7-9 to TRBJ1-2; D remains unclear. The V and J ends lost 3 bases and 6 bases respectively, with 20 bases between them. This CDR3 contains 16 residues. Germline V gene sequence: CDR1 SEHNR, CDR2 FQNEAQ (reference sequence).

This clonotype was seen a few times. The rearrangement uses TRBV12-3 or TRBV12-4 and TRBJ2-7; D is perhaps TRBD1 (6 bases). This CDR3 has 16 residues. Trimming removed 5 bases at V and 1 base at J, with 18 bases between. The CDR3 nucleotides read TGTGCCAGCAGTCCCAATCGTTTGGACAGTTCCTACGAGCAGTACTTC. This codes for CASSPNRLDSSYEQYF.

In this sample, this clonotype turned up many times. V and J are TRBV20-1 and TRBJ1-1; no clear D. V shed 2 bases and J shed 1 base, with 14 bases lying between them. This CDR3 contains 15 residues. Germline CDR1 is DFQATT and CDR2 is SNEGSKA (reference sequence). In nucleotides, the CDR3 is TGCAGTGCTAGACAGTCCGGACTTAAGAACACTGAAGCTTTCTTT. Its translation: CSARQSGLKNTEAFF.

The chain couples TRBV15 to TRBJ1-1; 8 bases are a match to TRBD1. The CDR3 contains 15 residues. Unmatched junction bases numbered 6, after V lost 1 base and J lost 5 bases. Germline CDR1 LNHNV, CDR2 YYDKDF (reference sequence). The chain's CDR3 is CATSRGPGTGTEAFF. CDR3 DNA: TGTGCCACCAGCAGAGGTCCCGGGACAGGTACTGAAGCTTTCTTT.